Each of the 8 T cell receptor beta chains below was sequenced from the same sample in a study of response to subunit inactivated influenza vaccine (dated by TCRdb to between 2017 and 2018). The method behind the library was RT-PCR. Sequenced on an Illumina HiSeq 2500. TCRdb itself trimmed the public reads at Q25 with fastp, ran MiXCR and retained productive beta chains. Every CDR3 protein is listed once, alongside the most common genes and DNA of its rows. Recorded for this sample are some 540,000 distinct CDR3 sequences; under 25% of them occurred a single time. The ten top clones hold 2.8% of the sample. These data were also filed under a second study, of T cells expressing NK-cell markers. As the second study states: The TCR beta cDNA libraries were made using 5'RACE template switching, a step that added both a universal primer site and unique molecular identifiers.

The sample was CD4+ T cells sorted from PBMCs, taken 11 to 12 days after vaccination. The receptor set was obtained from a man aged 45 to 65 who received an inactivated influenza vaccine. Donor details come from another sample of the same person, matched by shared clones.

The CDR3 loop is CASSGLAVGYEQYF. The DNA of the CDR3 is TGTGCCAGCAGCGGACTAGCGGTGGGGTACGAGCAGTACTTC. The rearrangement uses TRBV7-2 and TRBJ2-7, with 10 positions matching TRBD2. Germline lookup yields CDR1 SGHTA and CDR2 FQGNSA. Trimming removed 5 bases from V and 4 bases from J; junction bases left unmatched: 5. The CDR3 consists of 14 residues.

This clonotype was recorded only once. The chain has TRBV20-1 and TRBJ2-7; 7 bases map to TRBD1. V shed 6 bases and J 4 bases; nucleotides not matched to a gene: 12. The CDR3 loop spans 14 amino acids. Per the germline V gene, CDR1 is DFQATT and CDR2 is SNEGSKA (reference sequence). The CDR3 protein is CSAVAGTVQYEQYF. The CDR3 DNA follows: TGCAGTGCGGTCGCCGGGACAGTTCAGTACGAGCAGTACTTC.

V gene TRBV14 combines with J gene TRBJ2-1; D might be TRBD2 (7 bases). Trimming removed 1 base at V and 13 bases at J, with 11 bases between. This CDR3 contains 12 residues. Germline V lookup: CDR1 SGHDN, CDR2 FVKESK. The chain's CDR3 is CASSQGWGGQFF. CDR3 bases: TGTGCCAGCAGCCAAGGATGGGGGGGCCAGTTCTTC.

The chain is built from TRBV10-3 and TRBJ1-2, with 9 bases fitting TRBD1. V shed 11 bases, J shed 4 bases, and the junction held 5 bases outside the gene matches. Germline assignment: CDR1 ENHRY and CDR2 SYGVKD. The CDR3 runs 12 residues. The CDR3: CAASTGGYGYTF. Written as DNA, the CDR3 is TGTGCCGCCTCGACAGGGGGCTATGGCTACACCTTC.

V and J are TRBV12-3 or TRBV12-4 and TRBJ2-7; D tentatively fits TRBD1 or TRBD2 (6 bases each). This CDR3 has 14 residues. The germline V and J ends were trimmed by 0 bases and 6 bases, with 12 bases remaining between them. CDR3 region: CASSLAMGGSEQYF. CDR3 bases: TGTGCCAGCAGTTTAGCGATGGGGGGCAGCGAGCAGTACTTC.

This clonotype was seen only a few times. The V and J genes are TRBV20-1 and TRBJ2-2; 12 positions agree with TRBD2. Germline CDR1 DFQATT, CDR2 SNEGSKA (reference sequence). V was clipped by 4 bases and J by 5 bases; unmatched bases: 8. The CDR3 covers 16 residues. Here the CDR3 DNA reads TGCAGTGCTAACGGACTAGCGGGACCCCAGACCGGGGAGCTGTTTTTT. Its protein product is CSANGLAGPQTGELFF.

J is TRBJ1-2 and V is TRBV6-1; D not resolved. This CDR3 has 13 residues. CDR1 MNHNS and CDR2 SASEGT come from the germline V gene. Trimming cost V 5 bases and J 8 bases, with 15 bases left between them. For the CDR3, the DNA is TGTGCCAGCAGTCCCCTTTGGGGTTCGGGCTACACCTTC. Its protein product is CASSPLWGSGYTF.

This rearrangement joins TRBV5-1 to TRBJ2-3; D is possibly TRBD1 (5 bases). The germline V and J ends were trimmed by 3 bases and 2 bases, with 13 bases remaining between them. Germline V CDR1 and CDR2: SGHRS, YFSETQ. The CDR3 runs 15 residues. The CDR3 nucleotides read TGCGCCAGCAGCTCCGGACAAGATTTCACAGATACGCAGTATTTT. The encoded protein is CASSSGQDFTDTQYF.